A single sample gave rise to the 6 T cell receptor beta chains below, sequenced in a study of early T cells in non-severe SARS-CoV-2 infection. TCRdb re-called the 5' RACE reads with MiXCR, one entry per CDR3 protein. Counted here are 30,000 to 40,000 distinct CDR3 sequences, roughly 6% occurring once; the ten biggest clones make up roughly 7.5%. Sequencing was done on a sample of whole blood. All receptors derive from an adult who was a healthcare worker with PCR-confirmed SARS-CoV-2 infection or an uninfected control (not recorded which).

This chain links TRBV5-4 with TRBJ1-1; D call uncertain. The CDR3 runs to 13 residues. The germline V gene has CDR1 SGHNT and CDR2 YYREEE (reference sequence). Trimming pared 1 base from V and 3 bases from J, leaving 7 bases between. The CDR3 here is CASSLPGYTEAFF. As DNA, the CDR3 is TGTGCCAGCAGCTTGCCGGGTTACACTGAAGCTTTCTTT. Looking up the rest from reference TRBV5-4 and TRBJ1-1 gives the full variable domain: ETGVTQSPTHLIKTRGQQVTLRCSSQSGHNTVSWYQQALGQGPQFIFQYYREEENGRGNFPPRFSGLQFPNYSSELNVNALELDDSALYLCASSLPGYTEAFFGQGTRLTVV.

This clonotype was seen at least ten times. This rearrangement joins TRBV7-9 to TRBJ1-2, with no clear D. Germline V gene sequence: CDR1 SEHNR, CDR2 FQNEAQ (reference sequence). The CDR3 extends over 14 amino acids. Trimming cost V 2 bases and J 0 bases, with 7 bases left between them. CDR3 bases: TGTGCCAGCAGCTTATTTACGGCTAACTATGGCTACACCTTC. It yields the protein CASSLFTANYGYTF.

This clonotype has ten or more counts. The chain joins TRBV6-1 to TRBJ2-6, with D perhaps TRBD2 (6 bases). This CDR3 has 15 amino acids. V lost 3 bases, J lost 6 bases, and 12 bases lay in between. Germline lookup yields CDR1 MNHNS and CDR2 SASEGT. The chain's CDR3 is CASSDQGLVANVLTF. CDR3 coding DNA: TGTGCCAGCAGTGACCAGGGACTGGTGGCCAACGTCCTGACTTTC.

The table lists this clonotype with many counts. The chain has TRBV4-3 and TRBJ2-3; the match to TRBD2 covers 14 bases. After removal of 4 bases from V and 4 bases from J, the junction contained 4 bases not matched to a gene. From germline, CDR1 is LGHNA and CDR2 YSLEER. CDR3 length equals 16 residues. The CDR3 sequence: CASSRGTSGGADTQYF. The CDR3 nucleotides read TGCGCCAGCAGCCGCGGGACTAGCGGGGGTGCAGATACGCAGTATTTT.

V usage is TRBV20-1 and J usage is TRBJ1-6; 7 nucleotides line up with TRBD1. Trimming removed 0 bases from V and 7 bases from J; junction bases left unmatched: 6. The CDR3 runs 15 residues. Germline lookup yields CDR1 DFQATT and CDR2 SNEGSKA (reference sequence). CDR3 in amino acids: CSARDRGAGNSPLHF. The CDR3 DNA follows: TGCAGTGCTAGAGACAGGGGGGCGGGAAATTCACCCCTCCACTTT.

This clonotype was picked up many times. This rearrangement joins TRBV20-1 to TRBJ2-7, with 8 bases lining up with TRBD1. This CDR3 region has 12 residues. The germline V gene has CDR1 DFQATT and CDR2 SNEGSKA (reference sequence). J lost 3 bases, V lost 6 bases, and 4 bases had no gene match. The CDR3 region has the DNA TGCAGTGCCGGGACAGGACTCTACGAGCAGTACTTC. It specifies CSAGTGLYEQYF.